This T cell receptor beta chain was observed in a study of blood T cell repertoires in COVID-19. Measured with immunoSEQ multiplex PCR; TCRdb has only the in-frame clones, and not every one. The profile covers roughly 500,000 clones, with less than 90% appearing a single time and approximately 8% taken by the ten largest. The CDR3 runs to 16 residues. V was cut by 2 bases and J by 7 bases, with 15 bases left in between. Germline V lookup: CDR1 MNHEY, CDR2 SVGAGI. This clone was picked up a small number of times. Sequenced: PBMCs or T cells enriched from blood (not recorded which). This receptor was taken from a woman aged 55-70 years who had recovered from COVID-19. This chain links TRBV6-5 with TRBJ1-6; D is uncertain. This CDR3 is CASSYQFGGHNSPLHF. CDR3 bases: TGTGCCAGCAGTTACCAGTTTGGAGGGCACAATTCACCCCTCCACTTT.